This TCR beta chain is drawn from a study of cytomegalovirus exposure and HLA in healthy donors. The CDR3 has 11 residues. Germline loops: CDR1 MNHNY, CDR2 SVGAGI (reference sequence). V was shortened by 4 bases and J by 9 bases, with 7 bases between the two germline ends. PCR used 60 Vbeta primers and 13 Jbeta primers. The table came from immunoSEQ multiplex PCR; TCRdb's copy has only in-frame clones and leaves some out. This sample carries 100,000 to 150,000 clones, under 90% of them seen once, and the ten largest clones take 0.7%. Healthy bone marrow donors made up the donors. The J gene is TRBJ2-1, the V gene TRBV6-6; D is uncertain. The sequencing input was PBMCs. The TCR originated in a man younger than 35 in good health and CMV-seronegative. CDR3 region: CASSSRVEQFF. CDR3 nucleotides: TGTGCCAGCAGTTCACGGGTTGAGCAGTTCTTC.